The clone carrying this T cell receptor beta chain was seen repeatedly, ten times or more. In the source study's methods: It was from CDR3 differences across clinicopathological groups that a distant-metastasis classifier for papillary thyroid cancer was built. TCRdb re-clonotyped the PCR reads via MiXCR. TCRdb, rather than the study authors, made the V and J calls. Seen here are 35,000 to 55,000 clones, about 3.3% observed once, and the top ten hold approximately 10%. Patients were all untreated before their thyroid surgery. Germline V gene data show CDR1 as SEHNR and CDR2 as FQNEAQ (reference sequence). V dropped 5 bases and J dropped 4; count of bases not matched to a gene: 8. This CDR3 comprises 16 residues. This entry comes from a study of metastatic and nonmetastatic thyroid tumors. Study-level background: Thyroid patients, malignant and benign, had repertoires compared across blood and tumor or nodule tissue.

This TCR was sampled from a female donor with papillary thyroid cancer or a benign thyroid nodule (not recorded which). Some clones in this sample may be carry-over from other donors' samples. What was sequenced was blood. J is TRBJ2-6 and V is TRBV7-9; TRBD1 agrees at 7 bases. Here the CDR3 reads CASSTTGDPGANVLTF. The DNA for the CDR3 is TGTGCCAGCAGCACTACAGGGGATCCGGGGGCCAACGTCCTGACTTTC.